Following are 20 T cell receptor beta chains from one sample sequenced in a study of T-cell reconstitution after alpha-beta-depleted transplantation in children. The TCRbeta library was prepared with unique molecular identifiers. TCRdb reanalysed the PCR reads using MiXCR and keeps one entry per CDR3 protein. The sample holds more than 300,000 distinct CDR3 sequences, 15% to 20% seen once. Sample: PBMCs, mostly from graft donor cells, taken 360 days after TCRalphabeta/CD19-depleted stem cell transplant. Receptors originate from a male patient between 2 and 15 years old who had a stem cell transplant for acute lymphoblastic leukemia, so the T cells may come from the graft donor.

The chain couples TRBV7-2 to TRBJ2-7; 12 bases match TRBD2. Germline V lookup: CDR1 SGHTA, CDR2 FQGNSA. V dropped 3 bases and J dropped 4; count of bases not matched to a gene: 1. The CDR3 runs to 14 residues. Here the CDR3 reads CASSFGLAGYEQYF. DNA for the CDR3: TGTGCCAGCAGCTTTGGACTAGCGGGATACGAGCAGTACTTC.

In its sample, this clonotype was seen a few times. The chain links TRBV14 to TRBJ1-1; D not resolved. CDR1 SGHDN and CDR2 FVKESK come from the germline V gene. V lost 1 base, J lost 4 bases, and 7 bases lay in between. The CDR3 is 13 amino acids. DNA for the CDR3: TGTGCCAGCAGCCAAGCCGGGTTCACTGAAGCTTTCTTT. This gives the protein CASSQAGFTEAFF.

The chain is built from TRBV2 and TRBJ1-2, with 9 positions matching TRBD1. In germline, CDR1 is SNHLY, CDR2 FYNNEI. There are 14 residues in the CDR3. With V trimmed by 10 bases and J by 2 bases, 8 bases remained unmatched. CDR3 DNA: TGTGCCACCGGGGACAGGGAATCCAACTATGGCTACACCTTC. As protein: CATGDRESNYGYTF.

This clonotype has only a few counts. The V gene is TRBV20-1, the J gene TRBJ1-4; D uncertain. The germline V and J ends were trimmed by 0 bases and 0 bases, with 14 bases remaining between them. Germline V gene data show CDR1 as DFQATT and CDR2 as SNEGSKA (reference sequence). This CDR3 comprises 17 residues. CDR3 in amino acids: CSARDSLRLSTNEKLFF. CDR3 DNA: TGCAGTGCTAGAGATTCTCTCCGATTATCAACTAATGAAAAACTGTTTTTT.

For this clonotype: A much larger clone differs by one base, so this may be a read error. V usage is TRBV4-1 and J usage is TRBJ2-7; D possibly corresponds to TRBD2 (6 bases). This CDR3 has 16 residues. CDR1 MGHRA and CDR2 YSYEKL come from the germline V gene. This CDR3 reads CDSTLGFGTGENEQYF. The CDR3 DNA reads as TGCGACAGCACCCTGGGTTTTGGGACTGGCGAGAACGAGCAGTACTTC.

This clonotype was found a few times. V usage is TRBV12-3 or TRBV12-4 and J usage is TRBJ1-2; D uncertain. The CDR3 spans 13 residues. V was shortened by 3 bases and J by 5 bases, with 10 bases between the two germline ends. In nucleotides, the CDR3 is TGTGCCAGCAGTTTGAAGAGGACGTATGGCTACACCTTC. Translation gives CASSLKRTYGYTF.

Comments on this clonotype: Given the absence of the conserved phenylalanine or tryptophan at the CDR3 end, a read error is likely. This sequence joins TRBV28 and TRBJ1-5; weak D call: TRBD1 (5 bases). CDR3 length equals 16 residues. Deletions cut 3 bases from V and 0 bases from J, with 12 bases between. The V gene's germline CDR1 is MDHEN and CDR2 SYDVKM. CDR3 DNA: TGTGCCAGCAGTTTCTTCCGACAGTATAGCAATCAGCCCCAGCATTGT. This codes for CASSFFRQYSNQPQHC.

This clonotype has a count of ten or more. This chain connects TRBV20-1 to TRBJ2-5; the D is unclear. Germline V gene sequence: CDR1 DFQATT, CDR2 SNEGSKA (reference sequence). V shed 3 bases and J shed 5 bases, with 13 bases lying between them. This CDR3 contains 13 residues. This CDR3 reads CSARVGRWETQYF. DNA of the CDR3: TGCAGTGCTAGGGTCGGACGCTGGGAGACCCAGTACTTC.

V usage is TRBV4-2 and J usage is TRBJ2-2; D call uncertain. Germline assignment: CDR1 LGHNA and CDR2 YNFKEQ. The CDR3 consists of 14 residues. Deletions cut 0 bases from V and 4 bases from J, with 6 bases between. CDR3 in DNA: TGTGCCAGCAGCCAAGATTGGGGCACCGGGGAGCTGTTTTTT. Protein sequence: CASSQDWGTGELFF.

This chain links TRBV7-8 with TRBJ1-1; D may be TRBD1 (6 bases). V was cut by 3 bases and J by 3 bases, with 17 bases left in between. Germline V gene sequence: CDR1 SGHVS, CDR2 FQNEAQ. The CDR3 consists of 16 residues. The CDR3 loop reads CASSLTGGGSDTEAFF. The CDR3 coding sequence is TGTGCCAGCAGCTTGACAGGAGGGGGGTCGGACACTGAAGCTTTCTTT.

This clonotype was seen only a few times. This chain joins TRBV28 and TRBJ2-1, with D perhaps matching TRBD2 (6 bases). The V gene lost 7 bases and the J gene lost 0 bases, with 13 bases spanning the gap. The CDR3 has 15 residues. The germline CDR1 and CDR2 sequences are MDHEN and SYDVKM. Here the CDR3 DNA reads TGTGCCAGCAAGGAGGGACTCTACTCCTACAATGAGCAGTTCTTC. Its protein is CASKEGLYSYNEQFF.

The table lists this clonotype with a few counts. This may arise from a read error, as a much more abundant clone is one base away. Here the CDR3 omits its conserved ending phenylalanine or tryptophan, so a read error is the likely source. The chain combines TRBV30 with TRBJ1-1; D not resolved. The CDR3 loop spans 12 amino acids. Between the trimmed V and J ends, which lost 7 bases and 4 bases, there was a span of 13 bases. Germline V gene lookup returns CDR1 GTSNPN and CDR2 SVGIG (reference sequence). The CDR3 DNA reads as TGTGCCTCGAGGAAGGGCGGCACTGAAGCTTTCTAT. Translating gives CASRKGGTEAFY.

Only a few counts were recorded for this clonotype. V gene TRBV11-1 combines with J gene TRBJ2-5, with D perhaps TRBD2 (6 bases). The CDR3 runs 18 residues. Germline-derived CDR1 and CDR2 are SGHAT and FQDESV (reference sequence). V was trimmed by 0 bases and J by 2 bases, leaving 19 bases between them. The CDR3, as DNA: TGTGCCAGCAGCTTAGCCCCCTATGGTGCGGGACGGCAAGAGACCCAGTACTTC. Amino acids: CASSLAPYGAGRQETQYF.

This chain uses TRBV11-1 with TRBJ2-5; possible D gene TRBD2, 6 bases. V gave up 5 bases and J gave up 0 bases, with 10 bases separating them. The germline gives CDR1 SGHAT, CDR2 FQDESV (reference sequence). The CDR3 length is 14 residues. The CDR3 is CASSPWTNQETQYF. For the CDR3, the DNA is TGTGCCAGCAGCCCCTGGACTAACCAAGAGACCCAGTACTTC.

The chain employs TRBV5-1 and TRBJ2-1; no reliable D call. This CDR3 is built from 14 residues. Germline lookup yields CDR1 SGHRS and CDR2 YFSETQ. V was clipped by 0 bases and J by 8 bases, with 12 bases between them. CDR3 region: CASSLGLGYDEQFF. The CDR3 coding sequence is TGCGCCAGCAGCTTGGGTCTAGGATACGATGAGCAGTTCTTC.

This clonotype was recorded a few times. The genes are TRBV6-1 and TRBJ1-5; D remains ambiguous. Trimming removed 3 bases from V and 0 bases from J, with 9 bases in between. The CDR3 is 15 residues long. The germline CDR1 and CDR2 sequences are MNHNS and SASEGT. For the CDR3, the DNA is TGTGCCAGCAGTGAGACGGATTATAGCAATCAGCCCCAGCATTTT. Translating it yields CASSETDYSNQPQHF.

This clonotype was seen more than once but under ten times. The chain couples TRBV28 to TRBJ1-4, with 8 bases matching TRBD1. This CDR3 spans 16 amino acids. Germline trimming cut 2 bases from V and 4 bases from J; bases unmatched to any gene: 6. Germline V lookup: CDR1 MDHEN, CDR2 SYDVKM. DNA for the CDR3: TGTGCCAGCAGTTTAGGGAGACAGGGGATTAATGAAAAACTGTTTTTT. Residues: CASSLGRQGINEKLFF.

This clonotype has only a few counts. The rearrangement links TRBV12-3 or TRBV12-4 to TRBJ1-4; D is unresolved. The V gene lost 1 base and the J gene lost 17 bases, with 11 bases spanning the gap. The CDR3 has 11 residues. CDR3 coding DNA: TGTGCCAGCAGTTTAGGGAGGGCAGCCTTTTTT. Residues: CASSLGRAAFF.

This clonotype was detected ten times or more. The chain is built from TRBV12-3 or TRBV12-4 and TRBJ2-7; no clear D gene. Deletions cut 3 bases from V and 3 bases from J, with 9 bases between. CDR3 length: 13 residues. CDR3 sequence: CASSFAVFYEQYF. The CDR3 nucleotides read TGTGCCAGCAGTTTTGCGGTCTTCTACGAGCAGTACTTC.

This clonotype was counted only a few times. The chain is built from TRBV6-5 and TRBJ2-5; D remains unclear. CDR3 length: 15 amino acids. CDR1 is MNHEY and CDR2 is SVGAGI in the germline V gene. Between the trimmed V and J ends, which lost 2 bases and 5 bases, there was a span of 15 bases. CDR3 bases: TGTGCCAGCAGTTACCATTCCTCGGGCGCGGAGACCCAGTACTTC. It yields the protein CASSYHSSGAETQYF.